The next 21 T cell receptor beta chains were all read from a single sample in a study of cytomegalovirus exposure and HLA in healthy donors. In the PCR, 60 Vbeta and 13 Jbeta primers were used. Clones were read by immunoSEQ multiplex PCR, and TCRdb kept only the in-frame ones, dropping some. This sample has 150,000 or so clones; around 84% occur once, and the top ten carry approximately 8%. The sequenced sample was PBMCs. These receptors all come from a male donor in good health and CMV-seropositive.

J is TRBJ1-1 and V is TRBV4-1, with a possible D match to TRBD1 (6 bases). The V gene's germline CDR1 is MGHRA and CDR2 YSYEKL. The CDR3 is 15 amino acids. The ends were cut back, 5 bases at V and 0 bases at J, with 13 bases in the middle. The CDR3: CASSTPTGLNTEAFF. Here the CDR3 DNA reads TGCGCCAGCAGCACGCCGACAGGATTGAACACTGAAGCTTTCTTT.

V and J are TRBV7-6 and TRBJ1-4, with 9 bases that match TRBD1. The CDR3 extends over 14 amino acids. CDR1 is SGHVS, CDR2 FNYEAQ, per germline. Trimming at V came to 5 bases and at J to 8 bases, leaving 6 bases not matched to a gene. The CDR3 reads CASSAQGAKEKLFF. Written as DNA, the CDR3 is TGTGCCAGCAGCGCACAGGGGGCGAAGGAAAAACTGTTTTTT.

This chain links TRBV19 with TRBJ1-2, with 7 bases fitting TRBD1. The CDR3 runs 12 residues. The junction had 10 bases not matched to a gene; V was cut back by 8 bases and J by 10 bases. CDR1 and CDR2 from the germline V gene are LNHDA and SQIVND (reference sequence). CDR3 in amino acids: CASGVGQRSYTF. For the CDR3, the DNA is TGTGCCAGTGGTGTGGGACAGCGGTCCTACACCTTC.

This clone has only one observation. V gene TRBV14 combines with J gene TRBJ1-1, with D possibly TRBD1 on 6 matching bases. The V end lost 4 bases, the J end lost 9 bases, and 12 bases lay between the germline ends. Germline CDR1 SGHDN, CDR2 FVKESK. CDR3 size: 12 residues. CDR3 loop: CASSLGGTQAFF. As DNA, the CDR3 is TGTGCCAGCAGCCTAGGGGGTACGCAAGCTTTCTTT.

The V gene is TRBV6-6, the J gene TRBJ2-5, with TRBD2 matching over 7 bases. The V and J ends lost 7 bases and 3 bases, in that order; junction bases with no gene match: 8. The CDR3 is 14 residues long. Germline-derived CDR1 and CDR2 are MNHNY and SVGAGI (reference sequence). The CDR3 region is CASNTLGGKETQYF. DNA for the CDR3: TGTGCCAGCAACACTTTGGGGGGGAAAGAGACCCAGTACTTC.

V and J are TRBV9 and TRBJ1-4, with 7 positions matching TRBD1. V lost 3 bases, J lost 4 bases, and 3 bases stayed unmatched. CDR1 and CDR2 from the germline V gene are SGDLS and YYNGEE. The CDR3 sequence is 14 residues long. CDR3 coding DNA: TGTGCCAGCAGCGCCGACAGGGTTAATGAAAAACTGTTTTTT. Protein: CASSADRVNEKLFF.

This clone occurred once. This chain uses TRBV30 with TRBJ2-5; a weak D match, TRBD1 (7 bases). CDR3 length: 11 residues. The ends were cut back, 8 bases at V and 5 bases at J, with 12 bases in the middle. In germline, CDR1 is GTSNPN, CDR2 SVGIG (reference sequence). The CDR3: CAGGTVETQYF. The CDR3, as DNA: TGTGCCGGGGGGACAGTGGAGACCCAGTACTTC.

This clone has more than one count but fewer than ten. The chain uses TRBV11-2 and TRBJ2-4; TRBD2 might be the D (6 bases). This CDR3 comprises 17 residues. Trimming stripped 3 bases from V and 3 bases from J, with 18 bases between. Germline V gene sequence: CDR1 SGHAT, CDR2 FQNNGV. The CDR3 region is CASSFAGPNPHKNIQYF. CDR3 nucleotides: TGTGCCAGCAGCTTTGCGGGACCGAACCCGCACAAAAACATTCAGTACTTC. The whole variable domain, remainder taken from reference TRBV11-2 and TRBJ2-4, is EAGVAQSPRYKIIEKRQSVAFWCNPISGHATLYWYQQILGQGPKLLIQFQNNGVVDDSQLPKDRFSAERLKGVDSTLKIQPAKLEDSAVYLCASSFAGPNPHKNIQYFGAGTRLSVL.

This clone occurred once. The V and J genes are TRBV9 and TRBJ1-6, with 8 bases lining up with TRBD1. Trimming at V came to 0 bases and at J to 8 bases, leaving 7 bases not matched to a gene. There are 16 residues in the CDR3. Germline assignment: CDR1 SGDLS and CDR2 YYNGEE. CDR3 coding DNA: TGTGCCAGCAGCGTAGGAAGGACAGGGAACTATTCACCCCTCCACTTT. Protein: CASSVGRTGNYSPLHF.

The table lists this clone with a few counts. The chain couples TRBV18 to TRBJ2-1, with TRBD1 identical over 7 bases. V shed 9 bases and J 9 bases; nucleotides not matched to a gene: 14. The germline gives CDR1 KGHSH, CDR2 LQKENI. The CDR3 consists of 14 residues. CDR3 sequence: CASLRDSGGGEQFF. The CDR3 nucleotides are TGTGCCAGTTTAAGGGACAGCGGAGGCGGTGAGCAGTTCTTC.

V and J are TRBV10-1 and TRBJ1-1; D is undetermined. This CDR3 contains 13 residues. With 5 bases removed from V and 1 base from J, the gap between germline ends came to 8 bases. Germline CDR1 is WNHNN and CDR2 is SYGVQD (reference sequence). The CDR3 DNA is TGCGCCAGCAGTACCCCGGGGAACACTGAAGCTTTCTTT. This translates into CASSTPGNTEAFF.

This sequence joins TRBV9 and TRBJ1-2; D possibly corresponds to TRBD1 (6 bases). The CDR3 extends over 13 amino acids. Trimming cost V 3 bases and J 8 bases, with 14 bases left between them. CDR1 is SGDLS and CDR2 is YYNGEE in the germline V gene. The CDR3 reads CASSATGSRGYTF. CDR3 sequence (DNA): TGTGCCAGCAGCGCTACAGGGTCTCGGGGCTACACCTTC.

The CDR3 DNA is TGTGCCAGCAGTTACCCGGGGGGGCAAGAGACCCAGTACTTC. This gives the protein CASSYPGGQETQYF. This chain joins TRBV6-6 and TRBJ2-5; TRBD2 matches at 8 bases. CDR3 length: 14 amino acids. J was trimmed by 2 bases and V by 2 bases; bases with no gene match: 1. Germline assignment: CDR1 MNHNY and CDR2 SVGAGI (reference sequence).

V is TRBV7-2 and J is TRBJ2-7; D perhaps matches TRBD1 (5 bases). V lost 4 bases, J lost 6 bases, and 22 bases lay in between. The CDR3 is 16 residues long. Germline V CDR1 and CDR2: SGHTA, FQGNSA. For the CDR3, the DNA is TGTGCCAGCAGCTCCTATCTCTTGCCGGGTAGGGGCGAGCAGTACTTC. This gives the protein CASSSYLLPGRGEQYF.

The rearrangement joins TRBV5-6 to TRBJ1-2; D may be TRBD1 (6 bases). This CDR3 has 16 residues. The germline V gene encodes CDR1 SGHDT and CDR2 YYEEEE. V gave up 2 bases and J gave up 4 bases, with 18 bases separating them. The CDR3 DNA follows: TGTGCCAGCAGCTTTCTCCGGGACAACGGTTTCTATGGCTACACCTTC. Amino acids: CASSFLRDNGFYGYTF.

CDR3 in DNA: TGTGCCAGCAGTTTATCCCCTATGCGGCGGGGGGCCTACAATGAGCAGTTCTTC. It yields the protein CASSLSPMRRGAYNEQFF. The chain uses TRBV27 and TRBJ2-1; TRBD2 agrees at 8 bases. Trimming at V came to 0 bases and at J to 2 bases, leaving 9 bases not matched to a gene. CDR1 MNHEY and CDR2 SMNVEV come from the germline V gene (reference sequence). The CDR3 covers 18 residues.

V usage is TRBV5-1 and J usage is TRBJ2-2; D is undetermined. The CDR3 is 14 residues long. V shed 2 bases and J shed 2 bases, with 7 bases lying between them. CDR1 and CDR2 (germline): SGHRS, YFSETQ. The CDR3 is CASSLYRNTGELFF. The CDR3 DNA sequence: TGCGCCAGCAGCTTATACAGAAACACCGGGGAGCTGTTTTTT.

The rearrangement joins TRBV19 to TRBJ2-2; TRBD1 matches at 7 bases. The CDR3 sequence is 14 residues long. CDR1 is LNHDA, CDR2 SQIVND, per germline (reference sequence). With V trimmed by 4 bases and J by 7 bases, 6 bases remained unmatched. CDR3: CASSTQGEGGELFF. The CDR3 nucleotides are TGTGCCAGTAGTACTCAGGGGGAAGGCGGGGAGCTGTTTTTT.

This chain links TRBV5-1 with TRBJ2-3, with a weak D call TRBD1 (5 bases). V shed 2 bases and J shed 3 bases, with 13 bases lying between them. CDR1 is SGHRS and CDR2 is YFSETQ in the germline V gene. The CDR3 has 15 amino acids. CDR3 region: CASSFLGAPTDTQYF. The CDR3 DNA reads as TGCGCCAGCAGCTTCTTAGGGGCTCCAACAGATACGCAGTATTTT.

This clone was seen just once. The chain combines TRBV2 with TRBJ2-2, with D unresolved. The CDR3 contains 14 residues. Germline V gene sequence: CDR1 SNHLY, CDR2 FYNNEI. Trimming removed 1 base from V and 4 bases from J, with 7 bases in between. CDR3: CASSEVVITGELFF. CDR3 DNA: TGTGCCAGCAGTGAAGTAGTCATCACCGGGGAGCTGTTTTTT.

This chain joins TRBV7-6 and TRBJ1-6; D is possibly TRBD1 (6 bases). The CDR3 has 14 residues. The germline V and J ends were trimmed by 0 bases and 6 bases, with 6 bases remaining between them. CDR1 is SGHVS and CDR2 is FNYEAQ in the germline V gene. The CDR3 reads CASSLAQGNSPLHF. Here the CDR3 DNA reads TGTGCCAGCAGCTTAGCACAGGGTAATTCACCCCTCCACTTT.